This section outlines one TCR beta chain sequence together with its context. Its antigen is not known. The CDR3 has 16 amino acids. Germline V CDR1 and CDR2: WNHNN, SYGVQD (reference sequence). Unmatched junction bases numbered 7, after V lost 5 bases and J lost 0 bases. The data stem from a study of identical twins. A universal primer site was created by template switching, with the cDNA bearing unique molecular identifiers. One entry per CDR3 protein results from TCRdb running MiXCR on the 5' RACE reads. The table records 600,000 to 850,000 distinct CDR3 sequences, about 20% of them present only once. Study conclusions and caveats: The authors noted that invariant MAIT and iNKT cells could partly confound zero-insertion analyses. Twin-shared out-of-frame alpha sequences showed excess low generation probability.

In addition, the sample was reused for a study of T cells expressing NK-cell markers. That study reports: Expanded NKG2C+ T cell clones were not confirmed as HCMV-specific.

The chain joins TRBV10-1 to TRBJ2-3; TRBD2 matches 8 bases. The sequenced sample consisted of PBMCs. The sequence was obtained from a woman between 18 and 29 years old in good health. As DNA, the CDR3 is TGCGCCAGCAGTCCCCGACTAGCGAGTAGCACAGATACGCAGTATTTT. Its protein is CASSPRLASSTDTQYF.